These T cell receptor beta chains were read from a single sample in a study of cytomegalovirus exposure and HLA in healthy donors. Profiled with immunoSEQ multiplex PCR; TCRdb holds only in-frame clones, not every one. The sample includes 37,000 or so clones, 70% to 85% seen only once; the top ten take roughly 6.7%. Sequencing was carried out using PBMCs. These receptors came from a young man in good health and CMV-seronegative. CDR3s include the opening cysteine and the closing phenylalanine or tryptophan. A D gene is named only where the DNA matches it firmly. Only some rows state a clone size, as once, few, many or a class for expanded clones.

CDR3 DNA: TGTGCTAGCAGCCCTCTGGGGGGTACTAGCACAGATACGCAGTATTTT
CDR3 protein: CASSPLGGTSTDTQYF
clone size: NA
J gene: TRBJ2-3
D gene: NA
V gene: TRBV7-7

CDR3 DNA: TGTGCTGTTTCCAGGGGGGTTGTCCACGAGCAGTACTTC
CDR3 protein: CAVSRGVVHEQYF
clone size: NA
J gene: TRBJ2-7
D gene: NA
V gene: TRBV7-8

CDR3 DNA: TGTGCCAGTAGTAGGTGGACAGGGGAAGGCTACACCTTC
CDR3 protein: CASSRWTGEGYTF
clone size: NA
J gene: TRBJ1-2
D gene: TRBD1
V gene: TRBV19

CDR3 DNA: TGTGCCAGCAGTCAAGAGAGCTCCTACAATGAGCAGTTCTTC
CDR3 protein: CASSQESSYNEQFF
clone size: NA
J gene: TRBJ2-1
D gene: NA
V gene: TRBV27

CDR3 DNA: TGTGCCAGTAGTATAGATGGTAGCGCTTACAATGAGCAGTTCTTC
CDR3 protein: CASSIDGSAYNEQFF
clone size: NA
J gene: TRBJ2-1
D gene: NA
V gene: TRBV19

CDR3 DNA: TGTGCCAGCAGTTACCAGGGACAGGGGTCTGGAAACACCATATATTTT
CDR3 protein: CASSYQGQGSGNTIYF
clone size: NA
J gene: TRBJ1-3
D gene: TRBD1
V gene: TRBV6-5

CDR3 DNA: TGTGCCAGCAGCCAAGTTCTAGCGGGAGGGCCAGATACGCAGTATTTT
CDR3 protein: CASSQVLAGGPDTQYF
clone size: NA
J gene: TRBJ2-3
D gene: TRBD2
V gene: TRBV14

CDR3 DNA: TGTGCCAGCAGCTCTCCAGGGATCCACGAGCAGTACTTC
CDR3 protein: CASSSPGIHEQYF
clone size: NA
J gene: TRBJ2-7
D gene: NA
V gene: TRBV5-8

CDR3 DNA: TGTGCCAGCAGCATCGACCGGGACAAGAATTCGCCCCTCCACTTT
CDR3 protein: CASSIDRDKNSPLHF
clone size: NA
J gene: TRBJ1-6
D gene: NA
V gene: TRBV7-8

CDR3 DNA: TGTGCCAGCAGCTCCCAAGACAGGGGGCCAGATACGCAGTATTTT
CDR3 protein: CASSSQDRGPDTQYF
clone size: few
J gene: TRBJ2-3
D gene: TRBD1
V gene: TRBV11-2

CDR3 DNA: TGTGCCAGCAGTTCGGACAGGATCTATGGCTACACCTTC
CDR3 protein: CASSSDRIYGYTF
clone size: NA
J gene: TRBJ1-2
D gene: TRBD1
V gene: TRBV7-2

CDR3 DNA: TGCAGCGTTGAGGACAGGGGGAACCACGAGCAGTACTTC
CDR3 protein: CSVEDRGNHEQYF
clone size: NA
J gene: TRBJ2-7
D gene: TRBD1
V gene: TRBV29-1

CDR3 DNA: TGTGCCAGCAGCCCCGCGAGGGGAGGGCCATCAGATACGCAGTATTTT
CDR3 protein: CASSPARGGPSDTQYF
clone size: NA
J gene: TRBJ2-3
D gene: TRBD2
V gene: TRBV7-9

CDR3 DNA: TGTGCCAGCAGCCCATCAGGGGGGCCCTCCTACAATGAGCAGTTCTTC
CDR3 protein: CASSPSGGPSYNEQFF
clone size: NA
J gene: TRBJ2-1
D gene: NA
V gene: TRBV4-2

CDR3 DNA: TGTGCCAGCAGTGAGACTAGCGGGGGAGTAAATACGCAGTATTTT
CDR3 protein: CASSETSGGVNTQYF
clone size: NA
J gene: TRBJ2-3
D gene: TRBD2
V gene: TRBV6-4

CDR3 DNA: TGTGCCAGCAGCCCTCCCGGACAGGCCTATGGCTACACCTTC
CDR3 protein: CASSPPGQAYGYTF
clone size: NA
J gene: TRBJ1-2
D gene: TRBD1
V gene: TRBV2

CDR3 DNA: TGTGCCATCCCGGGACTAGCGGGGGGGAATGAGCAGTTCTTC
CDR3 protein: CAIPGLAGGNEQFF
clone size: NA
J gene: TRBJ2-1
D gene: TRBD2
V gene: TRBV2

CDR3 DNA: TGCGCCAGCAGCCAGGTCATACCAGGGGTTTGGAATGGCTACACCTTC
CDR3 protein: CASSQVIPGVWNGYTF
clone size: NA
J gene: TRBJ1-2
D gene: NA
V gene: TRBV4-1

CDR3 DNA: TGTGCCAGCTCGCGGACAGGGGGCTTGAGCACTGAAGCTTTCTTT
CDR3 protein: CASSRTGGLSTEAFF
clone size: NA
J gene: TRBJ1-1
D gene: TRBD1
V gene: TRBV18

CDR3 DNA: TGTGCCAGCAGCTTTCTATACGGGACAGGGGTCCCGTGGGCAAACACCATATATTTT
CDR3 protein: CASSFLYGTGVPWANTIYF
clone size: NA
J gene: TRBJ1-3
D gene: TRBD1
V gene: TRBV7-2

CDR3 DNA: TGTGCCAGTAAAACGAGGACAGGTAACTCCTACGAGCAGTACTTC
CDR3 protein: CASKTRTGNSYEQYF
clone size: NA
J gene: TRBJ2-7
D gene: TRBD1
V gene: TRBV19

CDR3 DNA: TGCAGCGTTGAAGGACAGGGACGGAACGAGCAGTACTTC
CDR3 protein: CSVEGQGRNEQYF
clone size: NA
J gene: TRBJ2-7
D gene: TRBD1
V gene: TRBV29-1

CDR3 DNA: TGCGCCAGCAGCTTGTGGGACAGCGCGAACACCGGGGAGCTGTTTTTT
CDR3 protein: CASSLWDSANTGELFF
clone size: NA
J gene: TRBJ2-2
D gene: TRBD1
V gene: TRBV5-1

CDR3 DNA: TGTGCCAGCAGTGGGGACAGGGGAAACACCATATATTTT
CDR3 protein: CASSGDRGNTIYF
clone size: NA
J gene: TRBJ1-3
D gene: TRBD1
V gene: TRBV6-5

CDR3 DNA: TGTGCCAGCAGCCCGGGGGGACCACGCTCTGGGGCCAACGTCCTGACTTTC
CDR3 protein: CASSPGGPRSGANVLTF
clone size: once
J gene: TRBJ2-6
D gene: TRBD2
V gene: TRBV7-8